This T cell receptor (beta chain) comes out of a study of blood T cell repertoires in COVID-19. With V trimmed by 1 base and J by 1 base, 3 bases remained unmatched. Germline V CDR1 and CDR2: SGHRS, YFSETQ. CDR3 length: 16 amino acids. This clone has a count of ten or more. Authors' data handling: For nucleated cells, counts were estimated from reference gene primer amplification. Sequenced by immunoSEQ multiplex PCR; TCRdb stores in-frame clones only, minus some. The V and J calls and clone size are taken from that table; D and trimming were inferred from the DNA. The sample lists 80,000 to 100,000 clones, about 80% seen once, with roughly 19% in the top ten.

This rearrangement joins TRBV5-1 to TRBJ1-4, with 8 bases identical to TRBD1. This sequence originates from a human donor in a cohort sampled during active COVID-19. The material sequenced was peripheral blood. CDR3 coding DNA: TGCGCCAGCAGCTTGCAGGGGGCGGTAACTAATGAAAAACTGTTTTTT. Translating gives CASSLQGAVTNEKLFF.